The rows below give T cell receptor beta chains drawn from one sample of a study of T cells after somatic rescue of genetic block. Assay used: immunoSEQ multiplex PCR; TCRdb lists only in-frame clones, some missing. The repertoire holds 10,000 to 15,000 clones, with 65% to 85% as singletons. Sequencing was performed on peripheral blood mononuclear cells (PBMCs). Source of these receptors: a boy aged 5-17 years. The CDR3 runs from the conserved cysteine through the conserved F or W. The D gene is left open where the match is weak.

TRBJ2-3	NA	18	TRBV5-6	TGTGCCAGCAGACCGGCGATTGGGTCTCCCCCTAGCACAGATACGCAGTATTTT	CASRPAIGSPPSTDTQYF
TRBJ2-7	NA	14	TRBV30	TGTGCCTGGACCCCAACCCTGGAGCCCTACGAGCAGTACTTC	CAWTPTLEPYEQYF
TRBJ2-2	NA	11	TRBV7-8	TGTGCCAGCAGCTTGATAGGGGAGCTGTTTTTT	CASSLIGELFF
TRBJ2-1	NA	11	TRBV10-2	TGCGCCAGCATGAGCCACAATGAGCAGTTCTTC	CASMSHNEQFF
TRBJ1-2	NA	13	TRBV4-1	TGCGCCAGCAGCCAAGATAGGGTGGACGGCTACACCTTC	CASSQDRVDGYTF
TRBJ2-1	TRBD2	18	TRBV7-9	TGTGCCAGCAGCTTAGCGCGGAAGTTAGCGGGAGGGCACAATGAGCAGTTCTTC	CASSLARKLAGGHNEQFF
TRBJ2-7	TRBD2	14	TRBV6-5	TGTGCCAGCAGTTCCTTCCAGCGGGGTTACGAGCAGTACTTC	CASSSFQRGYEQYF
TRBJ2-7	NA	12	TRBV28	TGTGCCAGCAGTGGTCCCCCCGACGAGCAGTACTTC	CASSGPPDEQYF
TRBJ2-7	TRBD2	16	TRBV27	TGTGCCAGCAGCCCAACCCGGGACTATAGGACCTACGAGCAGTACTTC	CASSPTRDYRTYEQYF
TRBJ1-4	NA	15	TRBV2	TGTGCCAGCAGTGAACCATACACGTCAAGTAAAAAACTGTTTTTT	CASSEPYTSSKKLFF